One sample yielded the 7 T cell receptor beta chains listed below, sequenced in a study of T cells in Graves' hyperthyroidism and ophthalmopathy. RNA transcripts yielded amplified TCR beta CDR3 regions. First-round RT-PCR of the TCR CDR3 relied on the HTBI primer set. TCRdb reprocessed the multiplex PCR reads with MiXCR, giving one entry per CDR3 protein. The table has around 660,000 distinct CDR3 sequences, just under 45% seen once. Sequencing used peripheral blood or thyroid tissue (not recorded which). These TCRs come from an adult man with Graves' disease, either hyperthyroidism or ophthalmopathy (not recorded which).

This clonotype has more than one count but fewer than ten. The gene calls are TRBV19 and TRBJ2-2; the D gene is possibly TRBD1 (6 bases). The CDR3 has 14 amino acids. Trimming removed 5 bases from V and 4 bases from J, with 11 bases in between. Germline values: CDR1 LNHDA, CDR2 SQIVND (reference sequence). The CDR3 bases are TGTGCCAGTAGTGAGGGACACACCACCGGGGAGCTGTTTTTT. Translated, it gives CASSEGHTTGELFF.

The chain is built from TRBV7-3 and TRBJ1-2; D ambiguous. The CDR3 covers 18 residues. V lost 8 bases and J 4 bases, leaving 29 bases between the germline ends. Germline CDR1 SGHTA, CDR2 FQGTGA. CDR3 coding DNA: TGTGCCAGCCGTGACGCCAGCAGCTTGTTAGGCCTCGGCTATGGCTACACCTTC. Protein: CASRDASSLLGLGYGYTF. The entire variable domain, with the rest obtained from reference TRBV7-3 and TRBJ1-2, is as follows: GAGVSQTPSNKVTEKGKYVELRCDPISGHTALYWYRQSLGQGPEFLIYFQGTGAADDSGLPNDRFFAVRPEGSVSTLKIQRTERGDSAVYLCASRDASSLLGLGYGYTFGSGTRLTVV.

This clonotype was observed many times. The chain joins TRBV24-1 to TRBJ2-5; no clear D gene. Per germline, CDR1 KGHDR and CDR2 SFDVKD. Trimming left V 3 bases short and J 4 bases short, with 8 bases between. The CDR3 length is 13 residues. The CDR3 reads CATSDDRIETQYF. CDR3 DNA: TGTGCCACCAGTGATGATCGCATAGAGACCCAGTACTTC.

In the case of this clonotype: With a much larger clone just one base away, this may be a read error. The chain is built from TRBV12-3 or TRBV12-4 and TRBJ1-5; possible D gene TRBD1, 5 bases. The CDR3 is 12 amino acids. DNA of the CDR3: TGTGCCATCAGTTTAGGGGCCCTGACCCAGCATTTT. Protein product: CAISLGALTQHF.

The V and J genes are TRBV13 and TRBJ2-7; no clear D gene. This CDR3 comprises 15 residues. The V end lost 0 bases, the J end lost 0 bases, and 9 bases lay between the germline ends. Germline values: CDR1 PRHDT, CDR2 FYEKMQ (reference sequence). This CDR3 reads CASSLGSVTSYEQYF. The CDR3 DNA reads TGTGCCAGCAGCTTAGGATCTGTTACCTCCTACGAGCAGTACTTC.

The chain has TRBV10-3 and TRBJ2-2; D may be TRBD2 (6 bases). The germline V gene has CDR1 ENHRY and CDR2 SYGVKD. The length of the CDR3 is 16 residues. V was clipped by 5 bases and J by 4 bases, with 17 bases between them. The CDR3 coding sequence is TGTGCCATCAGTTACTCGAGTCTGCGGGGCACCGGGGAGCTGTTTTTT. This encodes CAISYSSLRGTGELFF.

This chain connects TRBV10-2 to TRBJ1-6; weak D call: TRBD1 (6 bases). The CDR3 totals 15 residues. Trimming removed 0 bases from V and 10 bases from J, with 13 bases in between. Germline V gene sequence: CDR1 WSHSY, CDR2 SAAADI. The CDR3 coding sequence is TGCGCCAGCAGTGAGTCGAAGCCAGGGGAATCACCCCTCCACTTT. Translating gives CASSESKPGESPLHF.